This T cell receptor beta chain was found in a study of vaccination effects on CD4 cells after COVID-19. Overall study context: Vaccine administered to participants consisted of two doses of either BNT162b2 or mRNA-1273.

After expansion with viral peptide pools in the ViraFEST assay, antigen-specific CD4+ T cells were sequenced. With about ten days of culture completed, CD4+ T cells were isolated. Having tested negative for nucleocapsid antibodies, the vaccine recipients showed no prior SARS-CoV-2 infection. Peptides at around 10 ug/ml and IL-2 at 9 to 10 IU/ml were added to around 2 million PBMC per well. The authors replaced half the medium with IL-2 medium on days 3 and 7. V lost 7 bases, J lost 7 bases, and 16 bases lay in between. Germline loops: CDR1 KGHDR, CDR2 SFDVKD. The CDR3 totals 14 residues. Comment on this clone: Its matching antigen is unknown.

Libraries were prepared by immunoSEQ multiplex PCR; TCRdb keeps only in-frame clonotypes and omits some of them. The data contain about 43,000 clones, roughly 72% of them singletons. The rearrangement uses TRBV24-1 and TRBJ1-5; tentative D call: TRBD1 (6 bases). Sequenced here: CD4+ T cells from PBMCs cultured with SARS-CoV-2 spike peptides, sampled before COVID-19 vaccination. This clonotype was sampled from a human donor who received a COVID-19 vaccine. In DNA form, the CDR3 reads TGTGCCACCAGCCAGGGGTTGGGTACGCAGCCCCAGCATTTT. Its translation is CATSQGLGTQPQHF.